Listed here are 9 T cell receptor beta chains from one sample, sequenced in a study of blood T cell repertoires in COVID-19. Here immunoSEQ multiplex PCR was the method, and the copy in TCRdb shows in-frame clones only, minus some. The sample has 200,000 to 300,000 clones, over 75% seen once. Material: peripheral blood. Receptors originate from a woman at least 80 years old with acute or convalescent COVID-19.

V and J are TRBV27 and TRBJ1-4; weak D call: TRBD1 (5 bases). The ends were cut back, 1 base at V and 7 bases at J, with 13 bases in the middle. The CDR3 contains 15 residues. Germline V gives CDR1 MNHEY, CDR2 SMNVEV (reference sequence). The CDR3 region is CASSLWGGWGEKLFF. CDR3 in DNA: TGTGCCAGCAGTTTATGGGGGGGATGGGGTGAAAAACTGTTTTTT.

The rearrangement links TRBV5-4 to TRBJ1-2, with D possibly TRBD1 on 5 matching bases. The germline V gene encodes CDR1 SGHNT and CDR2 YYREEE (reference sequence). CDR3 length: 15 amino acids. V was pared by 0 bases and J by 7 bases, with 16 bases between. The CDR3 here is CASSLAPRRGGGYTF. CDR3 nucleotides: TGTGCCAGCAGCTTGGCCCCTAGGAGGGGCGGTGGCTACACCTTC. The full variable domain, completed using reference TRBV5-4 and TRBJ1-2, is ETGVTQSPTHLIKTRGQQVTLRCSSQSGHNTVSWYQQALGQGPQFIFQYYREEENGRGNFPPRFSGLQFPNYSSELNVNALELDDSALYLCASSLAPRRGGGYTFGSGTRLTVV.

This chain connects TRBV5-8 to TRBJ1-1; D unclear. Germline loops: CDR1 SGHTS, CDR2 YDEGEE. The V end lost 1 base, the J end lost 1 base, and 5 bases lay between the germline ends. The CDR3 is 13 amino acids. The CDR3 region has the DNA TGTGCCAGCAGCTTGCTGGCGAACACTGAAGCTTTCTTT. Amino acids: CASSLLANTEAFF.

CDR3 region: CASSLSQGGFWRMPQYF. The CDR3 nucleotides are TGTGCCAGCAGTTTATCACAGGGGGGTTTTTGGAGGATGCCCCAGTACTTC. The gene calls are TRBV27 and TRBJ2-5; 8 bases map to TRBD1. Germline V gene data show CDR1 as MNHEY and CDR2 as SMNVEV (reference sequence). The CDR3 length is 17 residues. After removal of 0 bases from V and 9 bases from J, the junction contained 15 bases not matched to a gene.

This clone was counted ten times or more. The chain recombines TRBV6-1 with TRBJ2-1, with 11 bases that match TRBD2. The CDR3 consists of 15 residues. V shed 5 bases, J shed 6 bases, and the junction held 6 bases outside the gene matches. Germline V lookup: CDR1 MNHNS, CDR2 SASEGT. CDR3 nucleotides: TGTGCCAGCAGTAAAACTAGCGGGAGAGGCAATGAGCAGTTCTTC. Translated, it gives CASSKTSGRGNEQFF.

This clone was seen a few times. V and J are TRBV28 and TRBJ1-5; a possible D gene is TRBD1 (6 bases). Germline V gives CDR1 MDHEN, CDR2 SYDVKM. Trimming took 7 bases from V and 5 from J, leaving 21 bases between them. CDR3 length equals 16 residues. CDR3: CASIFTGRGRDQPQHF. The CDR3, as DNA: TGTGCCAGCATATTCACTGGCAGGGGTCGGGATCAGCCCCAGCATTTT.

This chain connects TRBV21-1 to TRBJ1-2; the table's D call, TRBD1, was not checked against the DNA. TRBV21-1 is classified as a pseudogene. The CDR3 contains 14 residues. CDR3 sequence reads: CASTRDSFNYGYTF. CDR3 in DNA: TGTGCCAGCACCAGGGACAGTTTTAACTATGGCTACACCTTC.

The genes are TRBV27 and TRBJ1-5; D is unclear. From germline, CDR1 is MNHEY and CDR2 SMNVEV (reference sequence). Between the trimmed V and J ends, which lost 6 bases and 1 base, there was a span of 10 bases. The CDR3 contains 14 residues. The CDR3 here is CASRGSGSNQPQHF. The CDR3 region has the DNA TGTGCCAGCAGGGGGAGTGGGAGCAATCAGCCCCAGCATTTT.

The rearrangement links TRBV21-1 to TRBJ2-1; no check of the table's D call, TRBD2, against the DNA was made. TRBV21-1 is described as a pseudogene. The CDR3 length is 17 residues. CDR3 nucleotide sequence: TGTGCCAGCAGCAAAGCGAGTAGAGCGGGAGGGCCAGGGGAGCAGTTCTTC. The encoded protein is CASSKASRAGGPGEQFF.